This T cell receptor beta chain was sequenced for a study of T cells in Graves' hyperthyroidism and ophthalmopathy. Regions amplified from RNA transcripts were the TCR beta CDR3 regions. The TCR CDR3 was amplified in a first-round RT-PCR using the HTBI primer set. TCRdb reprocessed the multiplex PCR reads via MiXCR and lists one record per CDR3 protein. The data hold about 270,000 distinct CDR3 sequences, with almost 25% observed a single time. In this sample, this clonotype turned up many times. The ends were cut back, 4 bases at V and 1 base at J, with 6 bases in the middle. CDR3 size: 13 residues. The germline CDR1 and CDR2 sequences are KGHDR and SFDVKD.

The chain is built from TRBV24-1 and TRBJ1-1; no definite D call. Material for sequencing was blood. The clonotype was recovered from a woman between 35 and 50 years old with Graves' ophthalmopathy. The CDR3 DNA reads TGTGCCACCAGTGAAAATTGGAACACTGAAGCTTTCTTT. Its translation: CATSENWNTEAFF.